A single sample gave rise to the 8 T cell receptor beta chains below, sequenced in a study of neurological immune-mediated disorders. Each CDR3 protein gets one entry after TCRdb re-called the 5' RACE reads with MiXCR. The sample holds 40,000 to 55,000 distinct CDR3 sequences; around 5.8% are singletons and the top ten take less than 1.5%. Sequencing was performed on CD4+ T cells from blood. These receptors were taken from a woman between 18 and 29 years old with multiple sclerosis.

This clonotype was observed at least ten times. The J gene is TRBJ2-3, the V gene TRBV7-2, with TRBD2 matching over 7 bases. Germline lookup yields CDR1 SGHTA and CDR2 FQGNSA. This CDR3 spans 15 amino acids. The V and J ends lost 1 base and 5 bases, in that order; junction bases with no gene match: 6. In nucleotides, the CDR3 is TGTGCCAGCAGCTTAGACAGCGGGATGGTAGATACGCAGTATTTT. Translating gives CASSLDSGMVDTQYF.

In this sample, this clonotype turned up many times. The V gene is TRBV6-2 or TRBV6-3, the J gene TRBJ1-2, with D perhaps matching TRBD1 (6 bases). Germline CDR1 MNHEY, CDR2 SVGEGT. There are 12 residues in the CDR3. With 6 bases removed from V and 7 bases from J, the gap between germline ends came to 12 bases. The CDR3 DNA follows: TGTGCCAGCAGATTCGGACAGCGTGGCTACACCTTC. This gives the protein CASRFGQRGYTF.

This clonotype was counted many times. The chain links TRBV6-2 or TRBV6-3 to TRBJ2-5, with D unresolved. The CDR3 consists of 13 residues. Trimming stripped 10 bases from V and 1 base from J, with 13 bases between. Germline loops: CDR1 MNHEY, CDR2 SVGEGT. The CDR3 sequence: CAISPWLQETQYF. CDR3 nucleotide sequence: TGTGCCATCTCGCCCTGGCTCCAAGAGACCCAGTACTTC.

This clonotype appeared many times. The rearrangement uses TRBV20-1 and TRBJ1-1; D might be TRBD1 (5 bases). The germline CDR1 and CDR2 sequences are DFQATT and SNEGSKA (reference sequence). The CDR3 sequence is 13 residues long. V dropped 6 bases and J dropped 5 bases, with 16 bases sitting between them. This CDR3 reads CSAREPGKTEAFF. The CDR3 DNA sequence: TGCAGTGCCCGTGAACCAGGGAAAACTGAAGCTTTCTTT.

The sample holds a few counts of this clonotype. Possible read error: a much larger clone is one base away. The genes are TRBV5-6 and TRBJ1-1; a possible D gene is TRBD1 (6 bases). The CDR3 has 15 amino acids. Germline loops: CDR1 SGHDT, CDR2 YYEEEE. The ends were cut back, 2 bases at V and 4 bases at J, with 15 bases in the middle. DNA of the CDR3: TGTGCCAGCAGCTTTCTCACAGGGTCTAGCACTGAAGCTTTCTTT. The encoded protein is CASSFLTGSSTEAFF.

The table lists this clonotype with many counts. The chain is built from TRBV3-1 and TRBJ1-2; D is ambiguous. Trimming cost V 1 base and J 0 bases, with 6 bases left between them. CDR3 length equals 14 residues. The germline CDR1 and CDR2 sequences are LGHDT and YNNKEL (reference sequence). The CDR3 protein is CASSQVTTNYGYTF. DNA for the CDR3: TGTGCCAGCAGCCAAGTGACAACTAACTATGGCTACACCTTC. The whole variable domain, filled in from reference TRBV3-1 and TRBJ1-2, reads DTAVSQTPKYLVTQMGNDKSIKCEQNLGHDTMYWYKQDSKKFLKIMFSYNNKELIINETVPNRFSPKSPDKAHLNLHINSLELGDSAVYFCASSQVTTNYGYTFGSGTRLTVV.

This clonotype was counted ten times or more. V and J are TRBV12-3 or TRBV12-4 and TRBJ2-7; tentative D call: TRBD1 (6 bases). The V gene lost 3 bases and the J gene lost 3 bases, with 15 bases spanning the gap. There are 15 residues in the CDR3. For the CDR3, the DNA is TGTGCCAGCAGTTTTCAGGGGACAAAGGACTACGAGCAGTACTTC. This translates into CASSFQGTKDYEQYF.

This clonotype was picked up many times. The genes are TRBV6-5 and TRBJ1-4; 8 bases line up with TRBD1. CDR3 length: 15 residues. J gave up 3 bases and V 6 bases, and 6 bases lay outside the gene matches. Germline V lookup: CDR1 MNHEY, CDR2 SVGAGI. CDR3 loop: CASSQDRVANEKLFF. As DNA, the CDR3 is TGTGCCAGCAGCCAGGACAGGGTGGCTAATGAAAAACTGTTTTTT.